This entry features one T cell receptor (beta chain) sequence. This sample was included in a study of T-cell reconstitution after alpha-beta-depleted transplantation in children. Per the germline V gene, CDR1 is SGHTA and CDR2 is FQGNSA. The CDR3 is made up of 16 amino acids. Trimming took off 1 base at V and 0 bases at J, with 10 bases between the two ends. The TCRbeta library was prepared with unique molecular identifiers. TCRdb called the PCR reads again in MiXCR, with one record for every CDR3 protein. The table records about 610,000 distinct CDR3 sequences, roughly a tenth of them present only once.

The TCR comes from a human donor who donated a stem cell graft to a child with acute myeloid leukemia. Sequencing was performed on PBMCs from the stem cell graft donor, taken from the stem cell graft. The chain is built from TRBV7-2 and TRBJ2-4; no clear D. The CDR3 is CASSLGVGIAKNIQYF. The DNA of the CDR3 is TGTGCCAGCAGCTTAGGCGTTGGGATAGCCAAAAACATTCAGTACTTC.